This TCR beta chain originates from a study of cytomegalovirus exposure and HLA in healthy donors (dated by TCRdb to the late 2010s). In terms of the full investigation: According to an earlier analysis of a few hundred of the donors, about 170 million T cells yielded 90 million to 130 million unique TCR beta sequences and about 300 Gb of sequence data. Typing coverage varied by locus: roughly 629-630 donors for A, B, C, DRB1 and DQB1; approximately 500 for DQA1; about 570 for DPA1; 400 to 480 for DPB1. The later analysis used no new phenotypic data to find candidate immune exposures, relying instead on TCR beta sequences and their occurrence across donors. All discovery cohort repertoires had been generated using a single sequencing platform. Among the roughly 400 genotyped donors, 75% to 90% belonged to the genetic ancestry cluster associated with self-reported Caucasian donors. Donor age, sex, ethnicity and CMV serostatus were compiled alongside the repertoire data. In addition to the first cohort of around 670 subjects, a separate validation cohort of around 110 different subjects was used. To predict cytomegalovirus infection status, the study brought together high-throughput TCR immunosequencing, statistical association of individual TCRs with disease status, and machine learning. Roughly 5 DR-DQ haplotypes were handled as single units for association and clustering, since linkage in the cohort was strong. The study was designed to test whether signatures of past pathogen exposure could be identified by cataloging public T cell receptors. An early release that covered 500 to 800 HLA-typed donors contained approximately 300 gigabases of sequencing data and tens of millions of unique TCR sequences. A later analysis re-examined previously published TCR beta repertoires from just over 650 donors and added high-resolution HLA genotyping to investigate patterns of TCR occurrence. Genome-wide SNP genotypes for about 55% of the roughly 670 donors were used in a later genetic analysis, which treated that subset as a discovery cohort. Class I and class II HLA loci were covered by the typing at four-digit resolution. The T cell repertoires of around 730 subjects were profiled by immunosequencing and related to cytomegalovirus serostatus. An earlier analysis of approximately 630 of the donors applied high-throughput TCR beta sequencing to assess whether each TCR beta V gene segment acted as functional or pseudogenic. Among roughly 400 genotyped donors of the cohort, an average of approximately 240,000 unique TCR beta nucleotide sequences was sequenced per donor, of which about 18% were non-productive. Broader findings and caveats from the paper: In a later analysis, most CMV-associated TCR beta chains were found to appear HLA-restricted, with HLA associations seemingly driven largely by CMV exposure. At a false discovery rate of 0.05, a later analysis linked some 18,000 TCR beta sequences to specific HLA alleles. A cluster of highly shared sequence variants was judged likely to represent a technical artifact of the sequencing pipeline. Because HLA typing was unavailable for some donors at each locus, only the typed subset was used in association tests. A later analysis found that TCR association rates varied across HLA loci, with DRB1 alleles showing the most associated TCRs and HLA-C alleles the fewest. Only TCR beta chains were sequenced in this cohort, and the absence of alpha or paired-chain data limited detectable features. Presence/absence analyses assumed roughly uniform sequencing depth across donors, an assumption that may not hold. Strong co-occurrence of HLA alleles, especially DR and DQ, made assigning TCR associations to individual alleles difficult. Broadly in line with IMGT annotations, most TCR beta V segments showed up in productive rearrangements about 90% or about 30% of the time in an earlier analysis of some 590 of the donors. The authors suggested that the approach could potentially be generalized to other disease states and immunological phenotypes. A further reported finding was that TCR beta sequences accurately predicted the HLA-A and HLA-B alleles for most subjects in the first cohort. In vitro tests confirmed that a few of the cytomegalovirus-associated TCR beta chains recognize cytomegalovirus antigens. Because counts were too low, roughly 17 rarely observed V segments, including chromosome 9 orphons, were left out of the earlier analysis of 587 of the donors. For the cohort, immune exposure information was limited to CMV serostatus. In the study, approximately 160 TCR beta chains were listed as associated with cytomegalovirus. Most TCR sequences were seen in very few donors, while some public TCRs were found in many individuals. According to a later analysis, parvovirus B19, influenza, CMV and Epstein-Barr virus appeared linked to several top co-occurrence clusters. In a later genetic analysis, a missense DCLRE1C variant was associated with V-gene and J-gene trimming of TCR beta chains, and the association was replicated in an independent cohort. Cytomegalovirus status was reported to be diagnosed by the classifier with high specificity and sensitivity in both the original and validation cohorts. Correlated functional status among segregating V segments might be attributable to linkage disequilibrium, but an unknown experimental factor could not be ruled out. A later genetic analysis reported fewer N-insertions in productive TCRs among donors in an Asian-associated ancestry cluster than the roughly 690-donor mean. In a later analysis, HLA-associated TCR beta chains were found to be more clonally expanded and to have lower generation probabilities than equally common non-associated chains.

Receptor libraries were prepared by the immunoSEQ multiplex PCR assay. For the multiplex PCR, a mixture combining 60 forward primers for TCR Vbeta segments and 13 reverse primers for TCR Jbeta segments was used. The CDR3 region of rearranged TCR beta genes was amplified from genomic DNA with a multiplex PCR assay. Amplified TCR beta libraries were sequenced as 87-base-pair reads on the Illumina HiSeq System. From the authors' description of their analysis: Across the 670 or so repertoires, a later analysis counted approximately 83 million unique TCR beta chains, roughly 11 million of which were shared by at least two donors. A nearest-neighbor algorithm error-corrected the raw reads and collapsed the reads into unique sequences, merging closely related sequences to remove PCR and sequencing errors. V, D and J gene segments were assigned by aligning CDR3 sequences to IMGT reference sequences. For a sequence to be retained, at least a six-nucleotide match to both a V gene segment and a J gene segment was required. A rearrangement was called productive if the CDR3 had no stop codons and remained in frame with V and J, and every other rearrangement was called non-productive. Following IMGT convention, CDR3 was defined as the stretch from the second conserved V-encoded cysteine up to the conserved J-encoded phenylalanine. In an earlier analysis of more than 550 of the donors, sequences lacking an unambiguous match to a single V gene segment were excluded. In an earlier analysis of around 600 of the donors, V segments were called functional above 56.7% productive rearrangements and were called segregating when the between-donor standard deviation exceeded 5%. A statistical classification framework was built to diagnose cytomegalovirus status from the catalog of TCR beta chain sequences. V and J gene assignment, in a later analysis, came from comparing TCR nucleotide sequences with IMGT/GENE-DB human TR gene sequences. Using the TCRdist pipeline, a later analysis assigned CDR3 sequences along with most-parsimonious VDJ recombination scenarios. A later analysis defined each TCR beta chain by its CDR3 amino acid sequence plus V-gene family, and excluded reads lacking a unique V-gene family. As a way to deal with suspected cross-contamination and a sequencing artifact, a later analysis dropped approximately 590 nucleotide sequences that were highly shared and had low generation probability. A later analysis calculated a clonal expansion index for each public chain from normalized within-repertoire ranks of inferred template counts. In a later analysis, generation probabilities were computed using a VDJ recombination model fitted to out-of-frame rearrangements, and the results were checked against IGoR. A later analysis scored TCR-TCR, TCR-HLA and TCR-CMV co-occurrence with hypergeometric tests, applying a repertoire-size bias correction to TCR pairs. In a later analysis, false discovery rates were estimated by permuting HLA or CMV assignments 20 times. A later analysis grouped co-occurring TCRs with DBSCAN, adding TCRdist sequence similarity when clustering within HLA-allele-positive subsets. Co-occurrence clustering excluded repertoires with fewer than 30,000 or more than 120,000 public chains, plus five with anomalous nucleotide sharing. Not all clones reach the TCRdb copy of this immuneACCESS table, which keeps in-frame sequences only. Checked studies attribute under half of the gap to unresolved V genes and leave the rest unexplained. D and trimming were read from the DNA, whereas the V and J calls and clone size are those reported in that table. This sample lists more than 65,000 clones; approximately 83% were detected once. The ten largest clones represent about 3.1% of the sample.

The cohort comprised under 700 healthy bone marrow donors. All cohort members were sampled while nominally healthy, although unrecorded immune exposures were likely present. The donor was CMV seronegative and was included in the group of about 350 seronegative cohort members. A peripheral blood sample was collected from each donor, and TCR beta sequencing was performed on peripheral blood mononuclear cells. Genomic DNA extraction from the blood cell samples was performed with the Qiagen DNeasy Blood Extraction Kit. Notes on this clone: Which antigen it targets is not known. Base qualities are not recorded, but no much larger clone differs from it by a single base.

Sequenced: PBMCs. This sequence was found in a middle-aged man in good health and CMV-seronegative.

The bases are TGTGCCAGCAGTTTCATTGGCGGGGGGGCCTACGAGCAGTACTTC. The encoded protein is CASSFIGGGAYEQYF. The V and J segments used are TRBV28 and TRBJ2-7; the central 9 bases match TRBD2. CDR1 and CDR2 are read off the germline V gene as MDHEN and SYDVKM. Unmatched junction bases come to 5, with V trimmed by 3 bases and J by 2 bases. Counted from cysteine to phenylalanine, this CDR3 has 15 amino acids. Left in the record is the CDR3 DNA by itself, 45 bases read in frame from the first base.